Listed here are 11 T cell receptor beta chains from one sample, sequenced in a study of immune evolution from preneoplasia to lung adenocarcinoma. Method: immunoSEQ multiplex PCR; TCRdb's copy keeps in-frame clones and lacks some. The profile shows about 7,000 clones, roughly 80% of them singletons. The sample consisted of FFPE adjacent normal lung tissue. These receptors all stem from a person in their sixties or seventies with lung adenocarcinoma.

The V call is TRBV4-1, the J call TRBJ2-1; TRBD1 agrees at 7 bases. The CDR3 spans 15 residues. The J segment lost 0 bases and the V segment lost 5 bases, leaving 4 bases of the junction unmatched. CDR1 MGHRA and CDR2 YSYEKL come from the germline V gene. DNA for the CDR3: TGCGCCAGCAGCGAACGACAGGGCTCCTACAATGAGCAGTTCTTC. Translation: CASSERQGSYNEQFF.

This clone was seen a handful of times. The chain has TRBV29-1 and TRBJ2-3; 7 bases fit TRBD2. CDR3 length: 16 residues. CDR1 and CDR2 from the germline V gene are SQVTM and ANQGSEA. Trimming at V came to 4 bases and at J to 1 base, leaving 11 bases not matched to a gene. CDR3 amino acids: CSVAAGATLGTDTQYF. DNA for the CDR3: TGCAGCGTTGCCGCGGGAGCAACGCTGGGCACAGATACGCAGTATTTT.

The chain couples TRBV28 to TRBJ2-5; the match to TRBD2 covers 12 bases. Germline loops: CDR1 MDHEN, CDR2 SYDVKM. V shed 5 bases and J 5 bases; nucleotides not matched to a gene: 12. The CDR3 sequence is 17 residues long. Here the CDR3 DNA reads TGTGCCAGCAGTGAGATGACTAGCGGGAGAGGGGGGGAGACCCAGTACTTC. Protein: CASSEMTSGRGGETQYF.

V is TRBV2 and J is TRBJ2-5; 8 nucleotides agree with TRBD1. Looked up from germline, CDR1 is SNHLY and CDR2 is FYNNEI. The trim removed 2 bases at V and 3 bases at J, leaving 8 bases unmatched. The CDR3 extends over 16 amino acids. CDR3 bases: TGTGCCAGCAGTGAATACGGTCCGACAGGGGAAGAGACCCAGTACTTC. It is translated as CASSEYGPTGEETQYF. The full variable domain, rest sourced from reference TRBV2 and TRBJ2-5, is EPEVTQTPSHQVTQMGQEVILRCVPISNHLYFYWYRQILGQKVEFLVSFYNNEISEKSEIFDDQFSVERPDGSNFTLKIRSTKLEDSAMYFCASSEYGPTGEETQYFGPGTRLLVL.

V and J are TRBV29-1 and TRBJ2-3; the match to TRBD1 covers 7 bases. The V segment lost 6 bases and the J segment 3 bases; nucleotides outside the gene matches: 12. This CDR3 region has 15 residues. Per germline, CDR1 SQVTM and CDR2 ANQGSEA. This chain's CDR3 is CSVLQNRGWTDTQYF. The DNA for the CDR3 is TGCAGCGTACTACAAAACAGGGGTTGGACAGATACGCAGTATTTT.

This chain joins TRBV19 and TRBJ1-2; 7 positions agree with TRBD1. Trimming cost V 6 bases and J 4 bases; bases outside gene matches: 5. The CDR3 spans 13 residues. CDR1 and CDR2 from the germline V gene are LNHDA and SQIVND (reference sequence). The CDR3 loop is CASSLDRIYGYTF. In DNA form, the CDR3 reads TGTGCCAGTAGCCTGGACAGGATCTATGGCTACACCTTC.

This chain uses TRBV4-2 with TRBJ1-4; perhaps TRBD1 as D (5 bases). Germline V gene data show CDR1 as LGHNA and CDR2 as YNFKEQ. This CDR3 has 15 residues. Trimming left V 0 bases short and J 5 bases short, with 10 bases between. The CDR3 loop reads CASSQDAGDNEKLFF. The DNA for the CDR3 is TGTGCCAGCAGCCAAGATGCCGGGGACAATGAAAAACTGTTTTTT.

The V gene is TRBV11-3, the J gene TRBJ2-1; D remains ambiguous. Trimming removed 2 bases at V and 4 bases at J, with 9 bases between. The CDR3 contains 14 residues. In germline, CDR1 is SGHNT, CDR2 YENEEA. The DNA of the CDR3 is TGTGCCAGCAGCTTAATGGGTCAGTACAATGAGCAGTTCTTC. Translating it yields CASSLMGQYNEQFF.

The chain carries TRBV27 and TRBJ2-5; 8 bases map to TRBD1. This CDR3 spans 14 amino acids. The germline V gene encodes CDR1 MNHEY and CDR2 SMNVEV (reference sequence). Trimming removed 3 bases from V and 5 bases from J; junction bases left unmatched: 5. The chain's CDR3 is CASSLAGGWETQYF. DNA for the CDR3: TGTGCCAGCAGTTTGGCAGGGGGCTGGGAGACCCAGTACTTC.

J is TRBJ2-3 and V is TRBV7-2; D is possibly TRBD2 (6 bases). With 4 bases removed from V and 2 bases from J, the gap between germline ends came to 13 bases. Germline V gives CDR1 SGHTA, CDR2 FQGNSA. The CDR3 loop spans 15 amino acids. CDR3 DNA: TGTGCCAGCAGCTCGGACTACCTAACCACAGATACGCAGTATTTT. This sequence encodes CASSSDYLTTDTQYF.

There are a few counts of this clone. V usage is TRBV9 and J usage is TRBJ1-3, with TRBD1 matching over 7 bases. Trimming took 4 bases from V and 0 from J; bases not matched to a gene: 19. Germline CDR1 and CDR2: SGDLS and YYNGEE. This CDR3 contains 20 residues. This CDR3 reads CASSQKGWQGVIPSGNTIYF. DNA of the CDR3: TGTGCCAGCAGCCAGAAGGGGTGGCAGGGGGTTATACCCTCTGGAAACACCATATATTTT.